Listed below are T cell receptor beta chains from one sample, sequenced in a study of blood T cell repertoires in COVID-19. Profiling relied on immunoSEQ multiplex PCR, and the TCRdb table lists in-frame clones only, not all of them. The sample records 200,000 to 250,000 clones, 86% being singletons. Sequencing used PBMCs or T cells enriched from blood (not recorded which). The receptors come from a woman between 45 and 65 years old who had recovered from COVID-19. CDR3s leave out the opening cysteine and the closing phenylalanine or tryptophan. The D gene is left open where the match is weak.

v_call	j_call	d_call	cdr3_aa
TRBV29-1	TRBJ2-1	TRBD2	SVESGLASYNEQF
TRBV24-1	TRBJ1-5	NA	ATSEPSGNQPQH
TRBV11-3	TRBJ2-1	NA	ASSDGRANEQF
TRBV24-1	TRBJ2-7	TRBD1	ATSDGGTGERD
TRBV30	TRBJ1-2	TRBD1	AWSTTGADGYT
TRBV5-1	TRBJ1-4	NA	ASSLGDNPNEKLF
TRBV7-9	TRBJ2-5	TRBD2	ASSRRGGQETQY
TRBV18	TRBJ1-1	NA	ASSPVGGMNTEAF
TRBV18	TRBJ1-2	TRBD1	ASSPGQGTDVGYT
TRBV30	TRBJ2-3	TRBD1	AWRRTGGTDTQY
TRBV6-2/TRBV6-3	TRBJ2-2	NA	ASSLEGETGELF
TRBV4-1	TRBJ2-7	TRBD2	ASSLGLAGSYEQY
TRBV3-1/TRBV3-2	TRBJ2-7	NA	ASSQALQEQY
TRBV30	TRBJ1-3	NA	AWMPGDGNTIY
TRBV27	TRBJ2-1	NA	ASSLFQGSSYNEQF